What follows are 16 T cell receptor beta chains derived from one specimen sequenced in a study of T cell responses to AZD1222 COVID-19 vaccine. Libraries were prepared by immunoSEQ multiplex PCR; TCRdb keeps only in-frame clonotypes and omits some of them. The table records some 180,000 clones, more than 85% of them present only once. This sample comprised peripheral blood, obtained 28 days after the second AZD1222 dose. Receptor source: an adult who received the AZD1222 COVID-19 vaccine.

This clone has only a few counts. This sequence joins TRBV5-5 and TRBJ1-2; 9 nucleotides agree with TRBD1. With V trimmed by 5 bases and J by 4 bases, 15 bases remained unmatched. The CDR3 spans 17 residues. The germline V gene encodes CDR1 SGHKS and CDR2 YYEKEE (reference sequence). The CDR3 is CASRRERGNRGLYGYTF. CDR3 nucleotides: TGTGCCAGCAGACGGGAACGGGGTAACAGGGGGCTCTATGGCTACACCTTC.

Written as DNA, the CDR3 is TGTGCCAGCAGCTTAGAGAACTACGAGCAGTACTTC. Amino acids: CASSLENYEQYF. The chain has TRBV13 and TRBJ2-7; D remains unclear. The V and J ends lost 1 base and 3 bases respectively, with 4 bases between them. CDR3 length: 12 residues. Germline V gene data show CDR1 as PRHDT and CDR2 as FYEKMQ (reference sequence).

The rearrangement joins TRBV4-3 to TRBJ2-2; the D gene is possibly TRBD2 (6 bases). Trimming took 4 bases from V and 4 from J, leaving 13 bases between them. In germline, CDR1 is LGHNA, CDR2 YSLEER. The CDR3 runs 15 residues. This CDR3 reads CASSPAGFGTGELFF. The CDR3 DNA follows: TGCGCCAGCAGCCCGGCGGGATTTGGCACCGGGGAGCTGTTTTTT.

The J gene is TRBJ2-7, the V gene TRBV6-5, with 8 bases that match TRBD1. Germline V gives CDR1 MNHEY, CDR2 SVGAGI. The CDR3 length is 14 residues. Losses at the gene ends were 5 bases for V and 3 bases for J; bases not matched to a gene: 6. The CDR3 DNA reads TGTGCCAGCAGTCTCTGGACAGGGAGCTACGAGCAGTACTTC. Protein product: CASSLWTGSYEQYF.

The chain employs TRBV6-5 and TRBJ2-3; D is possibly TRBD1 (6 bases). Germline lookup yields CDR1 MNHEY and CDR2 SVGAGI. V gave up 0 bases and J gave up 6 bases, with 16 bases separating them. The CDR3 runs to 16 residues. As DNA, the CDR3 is TGTGCCAGCAGTTACTCGAGACAGGCTTTTGGGGATACGCAGTATTTT. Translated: CASSYSRQAFGDTQYF.

The CDR3 loop is CASSQDIAGDLTDTQYF. DNA of the CDR3: TGTGCCAGCAGCCAAGATATAGCGGGGGACCTCACAGATACGCAGTATTTT. The V call is TRBV3-1 (or the pseudogene TRBV3-2), the J call TRBJ2-3, with 9 bases aligning to TRBD2. V trimming: 0 bases; J trimming: 2 bases; junction bases outside the gene matches: 6. This CDR3 is 17 amino acids long. Germline assignment: CDR1 LGHDT and CDR2 YNNKEL (reference sequence).

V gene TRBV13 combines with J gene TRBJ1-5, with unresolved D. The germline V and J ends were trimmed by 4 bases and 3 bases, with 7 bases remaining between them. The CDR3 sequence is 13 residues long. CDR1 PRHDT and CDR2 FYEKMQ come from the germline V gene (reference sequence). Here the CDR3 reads CASSYGINQPQHF. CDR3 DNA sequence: TGTGCCAGCAGCTACGGGATCAATCAGCCCCAGCATTTT. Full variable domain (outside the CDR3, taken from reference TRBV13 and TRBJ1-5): AAGVIQSPRHLIKEKRETATLKCYPIPRHDTVYWYQQGPGQDPQFLISFYEKMQSDKGSIPDRFSAQQFSDYHSELNMSSLELGDSALYFCASSYGINQPQHFGDGTRLSIL.

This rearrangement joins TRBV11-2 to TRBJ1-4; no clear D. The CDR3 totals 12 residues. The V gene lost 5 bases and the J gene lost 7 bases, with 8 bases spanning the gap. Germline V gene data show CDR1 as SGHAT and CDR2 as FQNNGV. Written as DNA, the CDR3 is TGTGCCAGCAGCGACTACAGTGAAAAACTGTTTTTT. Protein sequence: CASSDYSEKLFF.

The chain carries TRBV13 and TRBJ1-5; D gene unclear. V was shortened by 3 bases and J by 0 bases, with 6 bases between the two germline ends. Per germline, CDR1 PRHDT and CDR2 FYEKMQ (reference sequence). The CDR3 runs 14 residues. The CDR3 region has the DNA TGTGCCAGCAGCTTTCGGGTTAGCAATCAGCCCCAGCATTTT. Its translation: CASSFRVSNQPQHF.

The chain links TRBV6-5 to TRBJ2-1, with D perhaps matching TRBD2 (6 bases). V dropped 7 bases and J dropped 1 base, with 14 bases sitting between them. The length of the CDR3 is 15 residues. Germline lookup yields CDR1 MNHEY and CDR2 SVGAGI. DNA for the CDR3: TGTGCCAGCACTATGGAGGGGAGATCCTACAATGAGCAGTTCTTC. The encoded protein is CASTMEGRSYNEQFF.

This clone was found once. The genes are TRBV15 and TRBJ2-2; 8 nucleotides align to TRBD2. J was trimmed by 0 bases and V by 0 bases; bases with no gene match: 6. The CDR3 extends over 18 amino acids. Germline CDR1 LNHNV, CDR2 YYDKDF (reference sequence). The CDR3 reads CATSRDGPGGSNTGELFF. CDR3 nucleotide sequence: TGTGCCACCAGCAGAGATGGCCCGGGGGGGTCGAACACCGGGGAGCTGTTTTTT.

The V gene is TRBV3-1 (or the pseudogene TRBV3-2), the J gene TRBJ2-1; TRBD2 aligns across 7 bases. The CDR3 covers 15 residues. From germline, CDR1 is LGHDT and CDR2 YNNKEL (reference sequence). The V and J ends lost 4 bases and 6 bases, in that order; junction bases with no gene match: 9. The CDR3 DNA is TGTGCCAGCAGCCCGACTAGCTCCCGGCTCAATGAGCAGTTCTTC. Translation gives CASSPTSSRLNEQFF.

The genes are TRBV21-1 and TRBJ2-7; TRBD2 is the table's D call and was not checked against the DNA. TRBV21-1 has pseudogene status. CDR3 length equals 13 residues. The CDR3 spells CASSPIRVYEQYF. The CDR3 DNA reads TGTGCCAGCAGCCCCATCCGGGTCTACGAGCAGTACTTC.

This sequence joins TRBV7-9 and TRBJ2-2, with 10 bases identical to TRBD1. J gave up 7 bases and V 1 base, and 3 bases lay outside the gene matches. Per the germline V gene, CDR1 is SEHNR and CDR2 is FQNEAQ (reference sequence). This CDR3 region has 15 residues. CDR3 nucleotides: TGTGCCAGCAGCTTAGGACAGGGGGCGAGCGGGGAGCTGTTTTTT. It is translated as CASSLGQGASGELFF.

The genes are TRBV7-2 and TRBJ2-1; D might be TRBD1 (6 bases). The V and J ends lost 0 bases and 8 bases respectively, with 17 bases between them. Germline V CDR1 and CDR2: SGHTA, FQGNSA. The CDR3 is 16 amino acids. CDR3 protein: CASSLAGQMTAYEQFF. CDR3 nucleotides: TGTGCCAGCAGCTTAGCGGGACAAATGACAGCATATGAGCAGTTCTTC.

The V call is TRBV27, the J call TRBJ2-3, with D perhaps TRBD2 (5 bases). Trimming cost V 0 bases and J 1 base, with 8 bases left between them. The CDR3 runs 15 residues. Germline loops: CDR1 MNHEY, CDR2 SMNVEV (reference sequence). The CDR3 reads CASSLSRAGTDTQYF. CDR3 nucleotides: TGTGCCAGCAGTTTATCCAGAGCGGGCACAGATACGCAGTATTTT.